This TCR beta chain was obtained from a study of T cell responses to AZD1222 COVID-19 vaccine. Germline assignment: CDR1 KGHSH and CDR2 LQKENI. The CDR3 runs to 12 residues. Deletions cut 9 bases from V and 9 bases from J, with 15 bases between. The method was immunoSEQ multiplex PCR; TCRdb's version includes in-frame clones alone and lacks a portion of them. The sample lists approximately 150,000 clones, roughly 84% seen once, with about 4.8% in the top ten. The chain carries TRBV18 and TRBJ2-1; D is perhaps TRBD1 or TRBD2 (5 bases each). The clonotype was recovered from an adult who received the AZD1222 COVID-19 vaccine. Sequences were derived from peripheral blood, sampled 28 days after the second AZD1222 dose. Here the CDR3 DNA reads TGTGCCAGTCATAGGGACGAGAGTGAGCAGTTCTTC. Residues: CASHRDESEQFF.